This TCR beta chain emerged from a study of blood T cell repertoires in COVID-19. TCRdb's table, derived via immunoSEQ multiplex PCR, lists solely in-frame clones and lacks some. The sample includes 400,000 or so clones, roughly nine tenths of them seen just once. Losses at the gene ends were 7 bases for V and 4 bases for J; bases not matched to a gene: 7. Germline assignment: CDR1 LNHDA and CDR2 SQIVND (reference sequence). The CDR3 extends over 14 amino acids. Clinical history as reported by participants underpinned cohort assignment. This chain links TRBV19 with TRBJ2-4, with 7 positions matching TRBD1. Sequenced input: PBMCs or T cells enriched from blood (not recorded which). This TCR was sampled from a man in his thirties or forties who had recovered from COVID-19. The DNA for the CDR3 is TGTGCCAGTACCCGGATGGGACAGAAAAACATTCAGTACTTC. Its translation is CASTRMGQKNIQYF. Using reference TRBV19 and TRBJ2-4 for the parts outside the CDR3, the full variable domain is DGGITQSPKYLFRKEGQNVTLSCEQNLNHDAMYWYRQDPGQGLRLIYYSQIVNDFQKGDIAEGYSVSREKKESFPLTVTSAQKNPTAFYLCASTRMGQKNIQYFGAGTRLSVL.